The rows below give T cell receptor beta chains drawn from one sample of a study of T-cell reconstitution after alpha-beta-depleted transplantation in children. MiXCR, run by TCRdb on the PCR reads, gives a single entry per CDR3 protein. The table records about 610,000 distinct CDR3 sequences, about 10% of them present only once. The material was PBMCs from the stem cell graft donor, obtained from the stem cell graft. The receptor source for this set is a human donor who donated a stem cell graft to a child with acute myeloid leukemia. Both conserved end residues are part of each CDR3. D genes are given only for firm matches. Some rows mark clone size as missing; the rest say once, few, many or name a class of expanded clone.

>TRBJ2-3|NA|NA|TRBV7-2
TGTGCCAGCAGCAAGGGGCGTGCAGGCACAGATACGCAGTATTTT
CASSKGRAGTDTQYF
>TRBJ1-2|few|NA|TRBV12-3/TRBV12-4
TGTGCCAGCAGTTTAGGTCAGGGCTCTACCTATGGCTACACCTTC
CASSLGQGSTYGYTF
>TRBJ2-4|NA|NA|TRBV30
TGTGCCTGGGTGGGGACGAAAAACATTCAGTACTTC
CAWVGTKNIQYF
>TRBJ2-7|NA|NA|TRBV27
TGTGCCAGCGGGAAAAGCTCCTACGAGCAGTACTTC
CASGKSSYEQYF
>TRBJ2-7|NA|TRBD2|TRBV20-1
TGCAGTGCTAGTCCCCGCACTTCCTGGGAGGGCGGGAAGGTCTACGAGCAGTACTTC
CSASPRTSWEGGKVYEQYF
>TRBJ2-3|NA|NA|TRBV29-1
TGCAGCTCCGGGCTAGCCCCGCAGTATTTT
CSSGLAPQYF
>TRBJ1-1|few|TRBD1|TRBV29-1
TGCAGCGTATCAGGGGGAAAGAACACTGAAGCTTTCTTT
CSVSGGKNTEAFF
>TRBJ2-3|many|NA|TRBV11-2
TGTGCCAGCAGCCACTCGACTAGCACAGATACGCAGTATTTT
CASSHSTSTDTQYF
>TRBJ1-4|NA|NA|TRBV10-3
TGTGCCATCAGCGAATCGGACACCCTTAATGAAAAACTGTTTTTT
CAISESDTLNEKLFF
>TRBJ2-7|NA|NA|TRBV24-1
TGTGCCACCAGTGATCCTTTGACAGGAAGCTACGAGCAGTACTTC
CATSDPLTGSYEQYF
>TRBJ1-2|many|NA|TRBV29-1
TGCAGCGTAGAGGACTATGGCTACACCTTC
CSVEDYGYTF
>TRBJ2-7|few|TRBD2|TRBV7-9
TGTGCCAGCAGCTCCCGGGGGGCCTACGAGCAGTACTTC
CASSSRGAYEQYF
>TRBJ1-2|NA|NA|TRBV29-1
TGCAGCGTCCCAGGGACTTGGTATGGCTACACCTTC
CSVPGTWYGYTF
>TRBJ2-3|NA|NA|TRBV24-1
TGTGCCACCAGTGATTTGGGACAGTCCAGCAAAACAGATACGCAGTATTTT
CATSDLGQSSKTDTQYF
>TRBJ2-2|few|NA|TRBV5-1
TGCGCCAGCAACGAGGGAGCTGACACCGGGGAGCTGTTTTTT
CASNEGADTGELFF
>TRBJ2-2|few|TRBD2|TRBV6-5
TGTGCCAGCAGTTACGAGGCGGGAGCCCCAGGCGCCGGGGAGCTGTTTTTT
CASSYEAGAPGAGELFF
>TRBJ1-2|NA|NA|TRBV14
TGTGCCAGCAGCCAAGTGCGGGAAGCGGGTCGTGGCTACACCTTC
CASSQVREAGRGYTF
>TRBJ2-6|many|NA|TRBV5-1
TGCGCCAGCAGCTTGCTGGGCTTCTCTGGGGCCAACGTCCTGACTTTC
CASSLLGFSGANVLTF
>TRBJ1-5|few|TRBD1|TRBV2
TGTGCCACCAGTGCCGGACAGGCCTATCAGCCCCAGCATTTT
CATSAGQAYQPQHF
>TRBJ2-7|NA|NA|TRBV7-2
TGTGCCAGCAGCATTGGGACGGACTACGAGCAGTACTTC
CASSIGTDYEQYF
>TRBJ2-1|many|NA|TRBV12-3/TRBV12-4
TGTGCCGGCTCCAGCAGCTCCTACAATGAGCAGTTCTTC
CAGSSSSYNEQFF
>TRBJ2-2|few|TRBD1|TRBV7-9
TGTGCCAGCAGCTCAATACCGACAGGGTTCACCGGGGAGCTGTTTTTT
CASSSIPTGFTGELFF
>TRBJ2-7|many|TRBD1|TRBV6-2/TRBV6-3
TGTGCCAGCAGAACGCCGGGACAGAGTTACGAGCAGTACTTC
CASRTPGQSYEQYF
>TRBJ2-5|NA|NA|TRBV3-1
TGTGCCAGCAGCCAAGATTCCGGGACCACCTCCAGGGCCCAGTACTTC
CASSQDSGTTSRAQYF
>TRBJ2-3|few|TRBD2|TRBV7-3
TGTGCCAGCAGCTGGGGACTAGGGGCAGATACGCAGTATTTT
CASSWGLGADTQYF
>TRBJ2-3|few|NA|TRBV3-1
TGTGCCAGCAGCCAGCTCACAGGGCGCACAGATACGCAGTATTTT
CASSQLTGRTDTQYF
>TRBJ2-7|NA|TRBD2|TRBV30
TGTGCCTGGAGGCTAGCGGGAGAGTACGAGCAGTACTTC
CAWRLAGEYEQYF
>TRBJ2-6|few|TRBD2|TRBV7-3
TGTGCCAGCAGCTTCGGGGCGGGGGCTGGGGCCAACGTCCTGACTTTC
CASSFGAGAGANVLTF
>TRBJ2-7|NA|TRBD1|TRBV20-1
TGCAGTGCTACTCGCACGGTCGGACAGGGGGCGGGAGAGCAGTACTTC
CSATRTVGQGAGEQYF
>TRBJ2-5|few|NA|TRBV6-1
TGTGCCAGCATCTCTCGGTACCAAGAGACCCAGTACTTC
CASISRYQETQYF
>TRBJ2-1|NA|NA|TRBV30
TGTGCCTGGGGATATACGGCCGATGAGCAGTTCTTC
CAWGYTADEQFF
>TRBJ1-4|NA|TRBD1|TRBV20-1
TGCAGTGCTAGTCCCGAGTTCATGGGACAGGCTTTGGGGAAACTGTTTTTT
CSASPEFMGQALGKLFF
>TRBJ1-2|few|NA|TRBV7-2
TGTGCCAGCAGTCAGAGGGGCTATGGCTACACCTTC
CASSQRGYGYTF
>TRBJ2-1|NA|TRBD1|TRBV28
TGTGCCAGCAGAAGAGACAGGGGCCCTACAAATGAGCAGTTCTTC
CASRRDRGPTNEQFF
>TRBJ1-1|NA|NA|TRBV7-9
TGTGCCAGCAGCACCAATAGAGAAGCTTTCTTT
CASSTNREAFF
>TRBJ1-3|few|NA|TRBV20-1
TGCAGTGCTGTAGGGGGGGCGCAGGGAAACACCATATATTTT
CSAVGGAQGNTIYF
>TRBJ2-3|NA|TRBD2|TRBV4-3
TGCGCCAGCAGCCAAGATCCGCTAGCGGGCACAGATACGCAGTATTTT
CASSQDPLAGTDTQYF
>TRBJ2-3|NA|NA|TRBV20-1
TGCAGTGCCATATCGCCTAGCGGCACAGATACGCAGTATTTT
CSAISPSGTDTQYF
>TRBJ2-7|NA|TRBD2|TRBV6-2/TRBV6-3
TGTGCCAGCAGTTCGCCACTAGCGGGGAGCCACGAGCAGTACTTC
CASSSPLAGSHEQYF
>TRBJ2-2|NA|NA|TRBV6-2/TRBV6-3
TGTGCCAGCAGTTACAAGGACCGGACCGGGGAGCTGTTTTTT
CASSYKDRTGELFF
>TRBJ2-7|NA|NA|TRBV30
TGTGCCTGGAGTGTTTTAGTCCACGAGCAGTACTTC
CAWSVLVHEQYF
>TRBJ1-1|NA|NA|TRBV18
TGTGCCAGCTCACCGAACGGTTACACTGAAGCTTTCTTT
CASSPNGYTEAFF
>TRBJ2-6|NA|TRBD1|TRBV15
TGTGCCACCAGCAGAGATCAGGGACAGACCTCTGGGGCCAACGTCCTGACTTTC
CATSRDQGQTSGANVLTF
>TRBJ1-1|NA|NA|TRBV6-2/TRBV6-3
TGTGCCAGCATTGGGACAACTTGGGGGACTGAAGCTTTCTTT
CASIGTTWGTEAFF
>TRBJ2-7|many|NA|TRBV10-3
TGTGCCATCTCCTCCGGGGGCTACGAGCAGTACTTC
CAISSGGYEQYF